This TCR beta chain was obtained from a study of blood T cell repertoires in COVID-19. The wider study: Acute-phase and convalescent COVID-19 samples originated in the United States, Italy and Spain. The cDNA or gDNA used as material had been derived from T cells, B-cell-depleted T cells, or PBMCs.

The CDR3 spans 14 residues. Trimming removed 3 bases from V and 0 bases from J, with 5 bases in between. Germline CDR1 is SEHNR and CDR2 is FQNEAQ (reference sequence). In the authors' workflow: By means of reference gene primer amplification, nucleated cell counts were estimated. Clones were read by immunoSEQ multiplex PCR, and TCRdb kept only the in-frame ones, dropping some. For V, J and clone size, that table is used; D and trimming come from the DNA. The table includes tens of thousands of clones, 86% detected once. Material: peripheral blood. The rearrangement joins TRBV7-9 to TRBJ1-4; D remains unclear. This clonotype was sampled from a man aged 55-75 years with acute or convalescent COVID-19. The CDR3 spells CASSLGTTNEKLFF. The CDR3 bases are TGTGCCAGCAGCTTGGGCACAACTAATGAAAAACTGTTTTTT.